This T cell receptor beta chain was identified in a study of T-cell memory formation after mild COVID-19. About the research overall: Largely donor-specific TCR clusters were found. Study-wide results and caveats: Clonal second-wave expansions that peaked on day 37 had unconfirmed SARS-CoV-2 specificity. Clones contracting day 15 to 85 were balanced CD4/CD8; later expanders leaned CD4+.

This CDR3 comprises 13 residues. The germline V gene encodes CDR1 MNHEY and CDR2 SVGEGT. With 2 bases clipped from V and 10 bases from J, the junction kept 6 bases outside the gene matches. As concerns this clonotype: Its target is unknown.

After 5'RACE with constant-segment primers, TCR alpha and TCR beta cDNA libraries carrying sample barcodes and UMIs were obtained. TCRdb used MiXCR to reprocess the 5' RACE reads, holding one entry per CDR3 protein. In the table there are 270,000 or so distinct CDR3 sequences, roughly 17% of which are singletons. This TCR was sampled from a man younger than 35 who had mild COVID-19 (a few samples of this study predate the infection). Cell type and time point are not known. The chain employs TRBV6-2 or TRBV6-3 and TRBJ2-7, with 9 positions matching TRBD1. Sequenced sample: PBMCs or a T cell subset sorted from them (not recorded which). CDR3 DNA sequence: TGTGCCAGCAGTTACCAGGGGACAGGGATACAGTACGTC. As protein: CASSYQGTGIQYV.